The 13 T cell receptor beta chains listed next were all sequenced from one sample in a study of breast tumors, draining lymph nodes, adjacent tissues. MiXCR, run by TCRdb on the multiplex PCR reads, gives a single entry per CDR3 protein. The sample includes fewer than 85,000 distinct CDR3 sequences, around 20% of them seen just once. Samples came from axillary lymph nodes draining the breast cancer. Sequenced material: axillary lymph node tissue. These receptors were taken from a female donor with breast cancer. Some clones in this sample may be carry-over from other donors' samples.

Concerning this clonotype: A much larger clone lies one base from this, so it may be a read error. The J gene is TRBJ1-2, the V gene TRBV5-4; 12 nucleotides match TRBD1. The CDR3 length is 15 residues. Germline V lookup: CDR1 SGHNT, CDR2 YYREEE (reference sequence). CDR3 nucleotide sequence: TGTGCCAGCAGCGGGGACAGGGGGCGCATGAATGGCTACGCCTTC. It is translated as CASSGDRGRMNGYAF.

The table lists this clonotype with many counts. The genes are TRBV10-3 and TRBJ1-5, with D possibly TRBD1 on 5 matching bases. This CDR3 comprises 12 residues. The germline CDR1 and CDR2 sequences are ENHRY and SYGVKD. Trimming left V 10 bases short and J 0 bases short, with 7 bases between. The CDR3 spells CATTDSNQPQHF. For the CDR3, the DNA is TGTGCCACGACAGATAGCAATCAGCCCCAGCATTTT.

Ten or more counts support this clonotype. This sequence joins TRBV6-5 and TRBJ2-1; 8 bases line up with TRBD2. The V gene's germline CDR1 is MNHEY and CDR2 SVGAGI. V was pared by 5 bases and J by 0 bases, with 3 bases of the junction left unmatched. The length of the CDR3 is 15 residues. The DNA for the CDR3 is TGTGCCAGCAGTACGGGGGGGGCCTCCTACAATGAGCAGTTCTTC. Amino acids: CASSTGGASYNEQFF.

This clonotype was found many times. The DNA for the CDR3 is TGCGCCAGCAGCCAAGAAGTAGGGGGTGAGCAGTTCTTC. Amino acid sequence: CASSQEVGGEQFF. This chain connects TRBV4-3 to TRBJ2-1; a weak D match, TRBD1 (6 bases). This CDR3 contains 13 residues. V lost 0 bases to trimming and J lost 9 bases, with 9 bases between them. Germline V lookup: CDR1 LGHNA, CDR2 YSLEER.

The chain uses TRBV18 and TRBJ2-7; 8 nucleotides align to TRBD1. The germline V gene encodes CDR1 KGHSH and CDR2 LQKENI. CDR3 length equals 14 residues. The J segment lost 2 bases and the V segment lost 3 bases, leaving 3 bases of the junction unmatched. The CDR3 protein is CASSPSGQAYEQYF. CDR3 in DNA: TGTGCCAGCTCACCCTCGGGACAGGCCTACGAGCAGTACTTC.

This clonotype was picked up many times. The junction departs from the called germline gene at one end, perhaps through a read error. This rearrangement joins TRBV19 to TRBJ1-5, with a weak D call TRBD1 (5 bases). Germline loops: CDR1 LNHDA, CDR2 SQIVND (reference sequence). The CDR3 is 17 residues long. CDR3 DNA sequence: TGTGCCAGTAGTATAGCCTTGGGACTCAGTAGCTATCAGCCCCAGCATTTT. Residues: CASSIALGLSSYQPQHF.

Concerning this clonotype: One end of the junction is discordant with germline, which a read error may explain. The chain employs TRBV9 and TRBJ2-5; tentatively, D is TRBD2 (6 bases). The CDR3 loop spans 14 amino acids. The V gene's germline CDR1 is SGDLS and CDR2 YYNGEE. The CDR3 coding sequence is TGTGCCAGCGGCGTACGGGGACTCCAAGAGACCCAGTACTTC. This sequence encodes CASGVRGLQETQYF.

A remark on this clonotype: This CDR3 fails to terminate in the conserved phenylalanine or tryptophan, so it likely reflects a read error. This chain joins TRBV7-8 and TRBJ2-1; weak D call: TRBD1 (7 bases). The CDR3 contains 15 residues. From germline, CDR1 is SGHVS and CDR2 FQNEAQ. The CDR3 reads CTSSLEGAPYNEQFL. DNA of the CDR3: TGTACCAGCAGCTTGGAGGGGGCCCCCTACAATGAGCAGTTCCTC.

This clonotype was picked up one time. The chain employs TRBV27 and TRBJ2-2, with no clear D. The CDR3 loop spans 12 amino acids. From germline, CDR1 is MNHEY and CDR2 SMNVEV (reference sequence). V lost 4 bases, J lost 3 bases, and 3 bases lay in between. The CDR3 sequence is CASSSHTGELFF. The CDR3 coding sequence is TGTGCCAGCAGTTCCCACACCGGGGAGCTGTTTTTT.

The chain recombines TRBV7-9 with TRBJ1-1, with D unresolved. Trimming stripped 3 bases from V and 9 bases from J, with 5 bases between. The CDR3 contains 10 residues. Germline V gives CDR1 SEHNR, CDR2 FQNEAQ (reference sequence). The chain's CDR3 is CASSLNQAFF. CDR3 in DNA: TGTGCCAGCAGCTTGAACCAAGCTTTCTTT.

This clonotype was counted ten times or more. The CDR3 DNA follows: TGTGCCAGCCGTAAGAACACCGGGGAGCTGTTTTTT. It translates to CASRKNTGELFF. The chain has TRBV27 and TRBJ2-2; D is ambiguous. CDR1 MNHEY and CDR2 SMNVEV come from the germline V gene (reference sequence). V was shortened by 8 bases and J by 1 base, with 5 bases between the two germline ends. The CDR3 length is 12 residues.

This clonotype was picked up many times. The chain carries TRBV20-1 and TRBJ2-5, with D perhaps TRBD1 or TRBD2 (5 bases each). CDR1 DFQATT and CDR2 SNEGSKA come from the germline V gene (reference sequence). The CDR3 consists of 14 residues. V was trimmed by 0 bases and J by 2 bases, leaving 10 bases between them. CDR3: CSARDLGEQETQYF. CDR3 nucleotides: TGCAGTGCTAGAGATCTGGGGGAGCAAGAGACCCAGTACTTC.

Turning to this clonotype: This may arise from a read error, as a much more abundant clone is one base away. This CDR3 is CASSYSRGGAGQEAQYF. DNA of the CDR3: TGTGCCAGCAGTTATTCCCGAGGGGGGGCAGGACAAGAGGCCCAGTACTTC. This chain connects TRBV6-2 or TRBV6-3 to TRBJ2-5, with D possibly being TRBD2 (7 bases). The CDR3 spans 17 residues. Germline V gene lookup returns CDR1 MNHEY and CDR2 SVGEGT.